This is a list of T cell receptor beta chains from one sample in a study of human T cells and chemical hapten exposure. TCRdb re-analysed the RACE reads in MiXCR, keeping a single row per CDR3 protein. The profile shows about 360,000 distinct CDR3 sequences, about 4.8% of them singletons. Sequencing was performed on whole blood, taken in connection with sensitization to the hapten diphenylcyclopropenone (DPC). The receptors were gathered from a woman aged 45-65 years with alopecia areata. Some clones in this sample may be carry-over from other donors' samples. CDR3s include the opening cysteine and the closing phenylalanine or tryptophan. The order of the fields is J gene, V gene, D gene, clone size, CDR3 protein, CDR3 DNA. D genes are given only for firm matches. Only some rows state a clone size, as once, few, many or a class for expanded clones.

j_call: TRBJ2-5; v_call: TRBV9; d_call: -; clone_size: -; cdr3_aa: CASSVDEGFPQETQYF; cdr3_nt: TGTGCCAGCAGCGTAGATGAAGGGTTCCCTCAAGAGACCCAGTACTTC
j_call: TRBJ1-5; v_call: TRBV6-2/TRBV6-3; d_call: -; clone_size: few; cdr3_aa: CASSHFHQPQHF; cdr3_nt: TGTGCCAGCAGCCATTTTCATCAGCCCCAGCATTTT
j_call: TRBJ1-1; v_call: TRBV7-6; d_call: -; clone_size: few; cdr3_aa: CASSLLTRDKAFF; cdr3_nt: TGTGCCAGCAGCTTACTCACCCGTGATAAAGCTTTCTTT
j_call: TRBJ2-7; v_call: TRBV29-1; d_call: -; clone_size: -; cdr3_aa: CSVLGQGYEQYF; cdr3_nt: TGCAGCGTTTTAGGCCAGGGGTACGAGCAGTACTTC
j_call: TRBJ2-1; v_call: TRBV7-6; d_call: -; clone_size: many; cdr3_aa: CASSVREQANEQFF; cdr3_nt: TGTGCCAGCAGCGTAAGAGAACAGGCGAATGAGCAGTTCTTC
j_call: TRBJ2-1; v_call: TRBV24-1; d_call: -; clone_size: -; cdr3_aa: CATSDFPGEQFF; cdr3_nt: TGTGCCACCAGTGATTTTCCAGGGGAGCAGTTCTTC
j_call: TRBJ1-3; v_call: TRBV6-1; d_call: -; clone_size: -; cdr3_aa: CASSEAVGLGRNTIYF; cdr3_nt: TGTGCCAGCAGTGAAGCAGTTGGATTGGGAAGGAACACCATATATTTT
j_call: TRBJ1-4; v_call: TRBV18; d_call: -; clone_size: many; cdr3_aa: CASSPQSGVNEKLFF; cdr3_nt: TGTGCCAGCTCACCACAATCCGGGGTTAATGAAAAACTGTTTTTT
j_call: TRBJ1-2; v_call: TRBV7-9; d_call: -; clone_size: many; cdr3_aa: CASSVTSFYGYTF; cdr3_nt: TGTGCCAGCAGCGTTACATCCTTCTATGGCTACACCTTC
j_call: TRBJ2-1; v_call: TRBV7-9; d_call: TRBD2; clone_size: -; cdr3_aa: CASSSLAGLYNEQFF; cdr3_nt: TGTGCCAGCAGCTCACTAGCGGGGCTATACAATGAGCAGTTCTTC
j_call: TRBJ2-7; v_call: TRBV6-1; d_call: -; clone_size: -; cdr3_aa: CASSEAPTIEYEQYF; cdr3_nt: TGTGCCAGCAGTGAAGCGCCCACGATTGAGTACGAGCAGTACTTC
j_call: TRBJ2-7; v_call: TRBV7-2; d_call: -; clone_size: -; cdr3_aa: CASSRSTSYEQYF; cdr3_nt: TGTGCCAGCAGCCGCTCCACTTCCTACGAGCAGTACTTC
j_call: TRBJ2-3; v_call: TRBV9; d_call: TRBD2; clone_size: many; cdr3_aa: CASSVHSGGPTDTQYF; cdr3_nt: TGTGCCAGCAGCGTACATAGCGGGGGTCCGACAGATACGCAGTATTTT
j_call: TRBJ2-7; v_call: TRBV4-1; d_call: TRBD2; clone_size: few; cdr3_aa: CASSQESGGLAYEQYF; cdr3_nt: TGCGCCAGCAGCCAAGAGTCAGGCGGACTAGCCTACGAGCAGTACTTC
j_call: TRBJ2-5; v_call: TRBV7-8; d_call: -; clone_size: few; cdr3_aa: CASSLERGEWQETQYF; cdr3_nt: TGTGCCAGCAGCTTAGAGAGGGGGGAGTGGCAAGAGACCCAGTACTTC
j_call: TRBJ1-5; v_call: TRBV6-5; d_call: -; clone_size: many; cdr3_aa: CASSPWQGNQPQHF; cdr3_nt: TGTGCCAGCAGCCCCTGGCAGGGCAATCAGCCCCAGCATTTT
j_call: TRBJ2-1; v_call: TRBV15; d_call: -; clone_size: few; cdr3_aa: CATSRSRDRYSSYNEQFF; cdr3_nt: TGTGCCACCAGCAGATCCCGGGACCGTTATAGCTCCTACAATGAGCAGTTCTTC
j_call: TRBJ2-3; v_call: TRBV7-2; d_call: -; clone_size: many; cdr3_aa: CASSPQVATTQYF; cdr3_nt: TGTGCCAGCAGCCCACAGGTGGCGACAACGCAGTATTTT
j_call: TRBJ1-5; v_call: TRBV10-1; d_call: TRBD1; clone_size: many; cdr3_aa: CASLFRQGLSSQHF; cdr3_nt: TGCGCCAGTCTATTCCGACAGGGGCTATCTAGCCAGCATTTT
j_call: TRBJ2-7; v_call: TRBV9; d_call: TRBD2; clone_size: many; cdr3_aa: CASSVDPGGLAGLRGEQYF; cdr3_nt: TGTGCCAGCAGCGTCGACCCCGGCGGACTAGCGGGGTTAAGGGGGGAGCAGTACTTC
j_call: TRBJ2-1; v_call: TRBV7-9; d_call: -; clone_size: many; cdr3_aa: CASSLKRERDEQFF; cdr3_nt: TGTGCCAGCAGCTTGAAACGGGAGAGAGATGAGCAGTTCTTC
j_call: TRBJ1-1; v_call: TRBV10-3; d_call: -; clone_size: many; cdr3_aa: CAISGAPGTEAFF; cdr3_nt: TGTGCCATCAGTGGGGCGCCGGGGACCGAAGCTTTCTTT
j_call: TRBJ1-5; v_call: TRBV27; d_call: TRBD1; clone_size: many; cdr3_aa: CASSNRGRNQPQHF; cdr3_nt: TGTGCCAGCAGTAACAGGGGGCGGAATCAGCCCCAGCATTTT
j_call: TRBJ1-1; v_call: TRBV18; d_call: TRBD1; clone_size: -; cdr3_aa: CASSPGQGGGLFF; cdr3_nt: TGTGCCAGCTCACCTGGACAGGGTGGGGGACTTTTCTTT
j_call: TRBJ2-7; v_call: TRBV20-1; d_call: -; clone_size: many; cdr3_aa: CSAIGGASYEQYF; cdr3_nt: TGCAGTGCTATAGGCGGGGCCTCCTACGAGCAGTACTTC
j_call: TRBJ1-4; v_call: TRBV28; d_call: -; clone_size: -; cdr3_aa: CASSTNNEKLFF; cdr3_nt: TGTGCCAGCAGCACGAATAATGAAAAACTGTTTTTT
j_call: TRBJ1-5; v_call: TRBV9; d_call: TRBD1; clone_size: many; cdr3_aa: CASSSTGGVHQPQHF; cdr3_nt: TGTGCCAGCAGCTCGACAGGGGGCGTGCATCAGCCCCAGCATTTT
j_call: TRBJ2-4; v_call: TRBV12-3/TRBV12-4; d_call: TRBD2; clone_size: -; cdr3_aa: CASSNSGGGNIQYF; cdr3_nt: TGTGCCAGCTCTAATAGCGGGGGAGGAAACATTCAGTACTTC
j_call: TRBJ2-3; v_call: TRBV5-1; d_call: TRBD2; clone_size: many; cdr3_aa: CASSSGLAGPSTDTQYF; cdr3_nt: TGCGCCAGCAGCTCTGGGCTAGCGGGCCCTAGCACAGATACGCAGTATTTT
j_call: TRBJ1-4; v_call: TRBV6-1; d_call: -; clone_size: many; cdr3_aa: CASSEKLFF; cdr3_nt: TGTGCCAGTAGTGAAAAACTGTTTTTT
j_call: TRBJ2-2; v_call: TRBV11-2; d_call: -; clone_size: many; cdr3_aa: CASSSGHLTGELFF; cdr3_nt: TGTGCCAGCAGCTCGGGACACCTTACCGGGGAGCTGTTTTTT
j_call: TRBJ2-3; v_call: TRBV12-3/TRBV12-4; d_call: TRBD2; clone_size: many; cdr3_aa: CASSLSAGGGTQYF; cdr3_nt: TGTGCCAGCAGTTTATCGGCGGGAGGGGGTACGCAGTATTTT
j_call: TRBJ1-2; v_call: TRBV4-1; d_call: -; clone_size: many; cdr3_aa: CASSQEQVANYGYTF; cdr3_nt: TGCGCCAGCAGCCAGGAACAGGTAGCTAACTATGGCTACACCTTC
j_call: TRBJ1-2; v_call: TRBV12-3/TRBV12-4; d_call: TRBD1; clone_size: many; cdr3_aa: CASSRTGTGKSDYGYTF; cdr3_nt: TGTGCCAGCAGTAGAACCGGGACAGGGAAGTCGGACTATGGCTACACCTTC
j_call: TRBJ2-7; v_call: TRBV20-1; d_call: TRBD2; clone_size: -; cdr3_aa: CSASVSGGNSYEQYF; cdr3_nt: TGCAGTGCTAGTGTTTCGGGGGGAAACTCCTACGAGCAGTACTTC
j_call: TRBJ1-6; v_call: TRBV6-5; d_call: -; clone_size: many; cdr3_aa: CASSYDRTQGGYSPLHF; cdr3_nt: TGTGCCAGCAGTTACGATCGGACGCAGGGTGGCTATTCACCCCTCCACTTT
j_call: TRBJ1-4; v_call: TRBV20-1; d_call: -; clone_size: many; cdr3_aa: CSVGPRVTNEKLFF; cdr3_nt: TGCAGTGTCGGGCCAAGGGTAACTAATGAAAAACTGTTTTTT
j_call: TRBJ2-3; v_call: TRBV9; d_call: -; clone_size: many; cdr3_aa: CASSVRPLERSTDTQYF; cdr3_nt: TGTGCCAGCAGCGTCCGGCCCTTAGAGCGGAGCACAGATACGCAGTATTTT
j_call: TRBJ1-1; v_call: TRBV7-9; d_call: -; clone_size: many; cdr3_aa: CASSFDKNTEAFF; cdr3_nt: TGTGCCAGCAGCTTTGACAAGAACACTGAAGCTTTCTTT
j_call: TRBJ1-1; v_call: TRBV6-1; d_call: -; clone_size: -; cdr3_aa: CASSVSGPQTEAFF; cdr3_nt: TGTGCCAGCAGTGTTTCCGGGCCTCAGACTGAAGCTTTCTTT
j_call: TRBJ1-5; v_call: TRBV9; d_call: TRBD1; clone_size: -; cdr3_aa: CASSVGGTGNQPQHF; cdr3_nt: TGTGCCAGCAGCGTTGGGGGGACAGGGAATCAGCCCCAGCATTTT
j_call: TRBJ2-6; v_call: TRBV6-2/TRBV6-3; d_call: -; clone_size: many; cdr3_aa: CASRRGMSSGANVLTF; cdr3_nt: TGTGCCAGCCGGAGAGGGATGAGCTCTGGGGCCAACGTCCTGACTTTC
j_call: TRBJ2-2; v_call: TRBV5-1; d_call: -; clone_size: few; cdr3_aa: CASSLQANTGELFF; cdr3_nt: TGCGCCAGCAGCCTGCAGGCGAACACCGGGGAGCTGTTTTTT
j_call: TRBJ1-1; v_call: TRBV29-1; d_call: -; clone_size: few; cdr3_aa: CSVDGIEAFF; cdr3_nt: TGCAGCGTGGATGGTATTGAAGCTTTCTTT
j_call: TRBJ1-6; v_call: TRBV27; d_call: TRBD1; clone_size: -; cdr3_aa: CASSLRGQFSPLHF; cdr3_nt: TGTGCCAGCAGTCTCAGGGGGCAGTTTTCACCCCTCCACTTT
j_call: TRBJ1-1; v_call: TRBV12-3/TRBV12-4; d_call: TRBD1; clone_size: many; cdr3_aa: CASSHRGLSTEAFF; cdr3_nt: TGTGCCAGCAGTCACAGGGGGCTGAGCACTGAAGCTTTCTTT
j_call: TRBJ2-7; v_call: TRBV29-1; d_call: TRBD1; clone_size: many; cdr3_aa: CSVRTGETYEQYF; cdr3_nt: TGCAGCGTAAGGACAGGTGAGACCTACGAGCAGTACTTC
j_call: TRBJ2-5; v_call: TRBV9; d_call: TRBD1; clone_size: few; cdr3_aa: CASSDRDSQETQYF; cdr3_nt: TGTGCCAGCAGCGACCGGGACAGCCAAGAGACCCAGTACTTC
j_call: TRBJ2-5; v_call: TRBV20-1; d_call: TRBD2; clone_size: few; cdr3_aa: CSAEPRGGRVHETQYF; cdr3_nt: TGCAGTGCTGAGCCCCGGGGCGGGAGGGTTCATGAGACCCAGTACTTC
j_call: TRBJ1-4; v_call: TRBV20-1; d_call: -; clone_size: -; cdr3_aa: CSARGGVEGEKLFF; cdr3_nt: TGCAGTGCTAGAGGGGGAGTAGAGGGGGAAAAACTGTTTTTT
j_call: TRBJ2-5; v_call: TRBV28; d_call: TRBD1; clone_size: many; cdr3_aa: CASSEGQGGTQYF; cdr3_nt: TGTGCCAGCAGTGAGGGACAGGGAGGGACCCAGTACTTC